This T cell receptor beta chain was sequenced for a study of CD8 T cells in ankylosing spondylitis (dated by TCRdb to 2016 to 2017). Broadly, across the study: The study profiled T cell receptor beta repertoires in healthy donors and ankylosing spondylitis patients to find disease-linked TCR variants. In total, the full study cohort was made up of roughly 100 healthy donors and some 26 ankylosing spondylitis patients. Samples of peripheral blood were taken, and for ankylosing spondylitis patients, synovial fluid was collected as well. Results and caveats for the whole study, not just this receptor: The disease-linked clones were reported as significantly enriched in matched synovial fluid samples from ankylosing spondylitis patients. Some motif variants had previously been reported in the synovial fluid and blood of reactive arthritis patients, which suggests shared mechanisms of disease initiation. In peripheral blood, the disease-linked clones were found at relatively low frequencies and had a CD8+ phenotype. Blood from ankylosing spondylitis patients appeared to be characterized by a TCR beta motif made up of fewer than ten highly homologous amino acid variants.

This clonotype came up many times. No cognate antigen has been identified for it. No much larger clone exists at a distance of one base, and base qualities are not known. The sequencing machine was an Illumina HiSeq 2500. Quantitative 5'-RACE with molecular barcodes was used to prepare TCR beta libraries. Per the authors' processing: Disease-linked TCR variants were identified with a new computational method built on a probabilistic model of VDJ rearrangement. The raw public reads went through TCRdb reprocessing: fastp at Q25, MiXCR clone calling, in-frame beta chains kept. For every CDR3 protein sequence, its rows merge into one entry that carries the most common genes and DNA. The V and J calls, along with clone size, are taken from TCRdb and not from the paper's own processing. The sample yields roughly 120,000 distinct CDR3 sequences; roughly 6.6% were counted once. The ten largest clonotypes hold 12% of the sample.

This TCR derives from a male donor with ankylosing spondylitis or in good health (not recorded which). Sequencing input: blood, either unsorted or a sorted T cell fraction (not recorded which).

The CDR3 region has the sequence CASSPTLSADTDTQYF. The sequenced DNA is TGCGCCAGCAGCCCGACCTTATCGGCTGACACAGATACGCAGTATTTT. The V and J segments used are TRBV5-1 and TRBJ2-3; the D gene cannot be resolved reliably. CDR1 and CDR2, looked up from the germline V gene, are SGHRS and YFSETQ. The CDR3 contains 16 residues, cysteine and phenylalanine counted. Here the CDR3 DNA is all that survives: 48 bases in frame from base 1. V is cut by 4 bases and J by 2 bases, and the space between the germline ends is 17 bases.